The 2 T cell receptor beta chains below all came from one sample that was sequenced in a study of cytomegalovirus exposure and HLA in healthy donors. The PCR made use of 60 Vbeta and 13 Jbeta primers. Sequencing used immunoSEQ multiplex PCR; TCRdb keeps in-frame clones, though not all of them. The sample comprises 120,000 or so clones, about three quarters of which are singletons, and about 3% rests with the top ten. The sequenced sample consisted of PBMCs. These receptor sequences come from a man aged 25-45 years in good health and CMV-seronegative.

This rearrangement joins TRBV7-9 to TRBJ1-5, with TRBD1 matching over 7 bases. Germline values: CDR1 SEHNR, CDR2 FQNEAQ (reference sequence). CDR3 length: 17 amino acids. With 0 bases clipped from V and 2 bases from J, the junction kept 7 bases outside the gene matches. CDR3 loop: CASSLALSDRGNQPQHF. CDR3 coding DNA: TGTGCCAGCAGCTTAGCCCTCTCCGACAGGGGCAATCAGCCCCAGCATTTT.

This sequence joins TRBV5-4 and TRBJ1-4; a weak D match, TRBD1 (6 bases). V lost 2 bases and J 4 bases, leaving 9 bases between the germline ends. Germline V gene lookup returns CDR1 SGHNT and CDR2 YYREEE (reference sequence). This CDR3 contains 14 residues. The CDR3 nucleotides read TGTGCCAGCAGCTTCGGGACAAGTAATGAAAAACTGTTTTTT. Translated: CASSFGTSNEKLFF.